The 23 T cell receptor beta chains below were found in one sample sequenced in a study of vaccination and CD4 T cells after COVID-19. The treatment is: roughly 10-day PBMC culture with coronavirus spike peptide pools or control peptides (ViraFEST assay). Their specific antigens are unknown. Sequenced with the Oncomine TCR Beta short-read assay was DNA taken from cultured CD4+ T cells. Each CDR3 protein is one row after TCRdb ran MiXCR on the PCR reads. Of tens of thousands of distinct CDR3 sequences in the sample, 60% to 75% are singletons; the top ten hold roughly 7.8%. Material for sequencing was CD4+ T cells from blood, cultured in vitro. The source is a human donor who had recovered from COVID-19.

V gene TRBV7-2 combines with J gene TRBJ1-2; D is unresolved. Trimming took 1 base from V and 5 from J, leaving 5 bases between them. The CDR3 has 12 residues. Germline-derived CDR1 and CDR2 are SGHTA and FQGNSA. The CDR3 here is CASSLDTYGYTF. The CDR3 DNA reads as TGTGCCAGCAGCTTAGACACTTATGGCTACACCTTC.

The V and J genes are TRBV7-2 and TRBJ1-5; D remains ambiguous. Germline V gene sequence: CDR1 SGHTA, CDR2 FQGNSA. The V and J ends lost 5 bases and 1 base respectively, with 12 bases between them. The CDR3 is 15 amino acids. The CDR3 nucleotides read TGTGCCAGCAGCACACAACCAGGAAGCAATCAGCCCCAGCATTTT. Its translation is CASSTQPGSNQPQHF.

V usage is TRBV4-1 and J usage is TRBJ1-1; possible D gene TRBD1, 5 bases. CDR1 is MGHRA, CDR2 YSYEKL, per germline. V lost 0 bases, J lost 6 bases, and 11 bases lay in between. The CDR3 covers 14 residues. The CDR3 bases are TGCGCCAGCAGCCAAGATCGGGACTTACCTGAAGCTTTCTTT. This codes for CASSQDRDLPEAFF.

The rearrangement links TRBV20-1 to TRBJ1-2; no reliable D call. The CDR3 contains 12 residues. Trimming took 6 bases from V and 6 from J, leaving 14 bases between them. Germline V gene lookup returns CDR1 DFQATT and CDR2 SNEGSKA (reference sequence). CDR3 bases: TGCAGTGCGGGCCGACCTGGGGATGGCTACACCTTC. Protein: CSAGRPGDGYTF.

This clonotype was picked up a small number of times. The chain is built from TRBV19 and TRBJ2-4; D is undetermined. Germline-derived CDR1 and CDR2 are LNHDA and SQIVND (reference sequence). The CDR3 covers 12 residues. V was pared by 4 bases and J by 5 bases, with 6 bases between. CDR3 sequence reads: CASSSRQNIQYF. CDR3 DNA: TGTGCCAGTAGTAGCCGCCAAAACATTCAGTACTTC.

The chain joins TRBV19 to TRBJ2-5; TRBD1 matches 9 bases. Germline CDR1 is LNHDA and CDR2 is SQIVND (reference sequence). With V trimmed by 4 bases and J by 4 bases, 16 bases remained unmatched. The CDR3 runs to 18 residues. This CDR3 reads CASSTTLPGQGWSETQYF. DNA for the CDR3: TGTGCCAGTAGTACGACCCTCCCCGGACAGGGGTGGTCAGAGACCCAGTACTTC.

The chain links TRBV6-1 to TRBJ1-5; D call uncertain. V was cut by 8 bases and J by 2 bases, with 16 bases left in between. Germline lookup yields CDR1 MNHNS and CDR2 SASEGT. This CDR3 comprises 15 residues. CDR3 sequence (DNA): TGTGCCAGCCAAAACGAGGATAAGGGCAATCAGCCCCAGCATTTT. Its protein is CASQNEDKGNQPQHF.

The chain uses TRBV7-9 and TRBJ1-5; D is undetermined. Trimming took off 5 bases at V and 4 bases at J, with 9 bases between the two ends. Germline CDR1 reads SEHNR; CDR2 reads FQNEAQ (reference sequence). This CDR3 has 13 amino acids. The CDR3, as DNA: TGTGCCAGCAGCCAGCACTGGAATCAGCCCCAGCATTTT. As protein: CASSQHWNQPQHF.

The chain recombines TRBV20-1 with TRBJ2-5; 10 nucleotides match TRBD2. V dropped 5 bases and J dropped 4; count of bases not matched to a gene: 10. This CDR3 has 15 residues. Germline lookup yields CDR1 DFQATT and CDR2 SNEGSKA (reference sequence). CDR3: CSAQDNSGRTETQYF. As DNA, the CDR3 is TGCAGTGCTCAGGATAATAGCGGGAGGACAGAGACCCAGTACTTC.

This clonotype was seen a handful of times. J is TRBJ2-5 and V is TRBV20-1; 7 positions agree with TRBD2. From germline, CDR1 is DFQATT and CDR2 SNEGSKA (reference sequence). The CDR3 is 15 amino acids. The V and J ends lost 3 bases and 0 bases, in that order; junction bases with no gene match: 7. The CDR3 nucleotides read TGCAGTGCTAGTAGTGCGGGAGTATACCAAGAGACCCAGTACTTC. This sequence encodes CSASSAGVYQETQYF.

This clonotype was seen only once. J is TRBJ1-1 and V is TRBV11-3; TRBD1 matches 7 bases. The CDR3 has 13 residues. CDR1 is SGHNT, CDR2 YENEEA, per germline. The ends lost 6 bases at V and 9 bases at J; junction bases unmatched: 10. In nucleotides, the CDR3 is TGTGCCAGCAGTTTCGACAGGGAAGGTAAAGCTTTCTTT. Translating it yields CASSFDREGKAFF.

In its sample, this clonotype was seen a few times. The chain employs TRBV20-1 and TRBJ2-1; D is undetermined. Germline V gives CDR1 DFQATT, CDR2 SNEGSKA (reference sequence). Trimming pared 5 bases from V and 14 bases from J, leaving 22 bases between. The CDR3 is 13 residues long. The CDR3, as DNA: TGCAGTGCTGGACCGACTGGAGCCGTAAGGAAGTTCTTC. Translating gives CSAGPTGAVRKFF.

The J gene is TRBJ2-5, the V gene TRBV28; D is possibly TRBD1 or TRBD2 (7 bases each). The CDR3 is 16 amino acids. The germline V gene has CDR1 MDHEN and CDR2 SYDVKM. Trimming removed 3 bases at V and 7 bases at J, with 21 bases between. CDR3: CASSFLRQGGTGTQYF. The CDR3 nucleotides are TGTGCCAGCAGTTTTCTCCGACAGGGAGGGACCGGGACCCAGTACTTC.

The J gene is TRBJ1-2, the V gene TRBV28; D possibly corresponds to TRBD1 (5 bases). Germline V lookup: CDR1 MDHEN, CDR2 SYDVKM. This CDR3 comprises 15 residues. V shed 4 bases and J shed 10 bases, with 22 bases lying between them. Here the CDR3 DNA reads TGTGCCAGCAGTTCAGGGCAGCCGCTCGTAGTTGACTACACCTTC. Protein product: CASSSGQPLVVDYTF.

The chain uses TRBV2 and TRBJ1-2; D is perhaps TRBD1 (5 bases). Trimming took off 9 bases at V and 3 bases at J, with 14 bases between the two ends. From germline, CDR1 is SNHLY and CDR2 FYNNEI. The CDR3 spans 13 residues. The CDR3 DNA reads TGTGCCAGAGCGCCGGGGGGGGACTATGGCTACACCTTC. The encoded protein is CARAPGGDYGYTF.

The V call is TRBV30, the J call TRBJ2-7; D gene unclear. Trimming took 2 bases from V and 0 from J, leaving 5 bases between them. Germline V gives CDR1 GTSNPN, CDR2 SVGIG (reference sequence). The CDR3 is 12 residues long. CDR3 amino acids: CAWSLDSYEQYF. The DNA of the CDR3 is TGTGCCTGGAGTCTCGACTCCTACGAGCAGTACTTC. Together with reference TRBV30 and TRBJ2-7, the CDR3 gives the full variable domain: SQTIHQWPATLVQPVGSPLSLECTVEGTSNPNLYWYRQAAGRGLQLLFYSVGIGQISSEVPQNLSASRPQDRQFILSSKKLLLSDSGFYLCAWSLDSYEQYFGPGTRLTVT.

This chain links TRBV7-9 with TRBJ2-5, with a possible D match to TRBD2 (5 bases). Germline V gene sequence: CDR1 SEHNR, CDR2 FQNEAQ (reference sequence). The CDR3 loop spans 13 amino acids. V lost 0 bases to trimming and J lost 5 bases, with 7 bases between them. The CDR3 sequence: CASSLAGVETQYF. Written as DNA, the CDR3 is TGTGCCAGCAGCTTAGCGGGAGTGGAGACCCAGTACTTC.

V usage is TRBV12-3 or TRBV12-4 and J usage is TRBJ1-2; D gene uncertain. This CDR3 has 13 amino acids. The V and J ends lost 3 bases and 2 bases respectively, with 7 bases between them. DNA for the CDR3: TGTGCCAGCAGTTTTCGATGGAACTATGGCTACACCTTC. It codes for CASSFRWNYGYTF.

This clonotype was observed once. The rearrangement links TRBV5-1 to TRBJ1-1; no firm D call. Germline assignment: CDR1 SGHRS and CDR2 YFSETQ. This CDR3 comprises 14 residues. The ends were cut back, 3 bases at V and 5 bases at J, with 14 bases in the middle. The chain's CDR3 is CASSSTPVGTEAFF. In DNA, the CDR3 is TGCGCCAGCAGCTCGACCCCGGTGGGGACTGAAGCTTTCTTT.

This rearrangement joins TRBV5-1 to TRBJ2-3; TRBD2 might be the D (6 bases). Germline CDR1 SGHRS, CDR2 YFSETQ. V gave up 6 bases and J gave up 2 bases, with 16 bases separating them. The CDR3 totals 15 residues. The CDR3 DNA sequence: TGCGCCAGCAATGAAGCAGGGAGGTCCACAGATACGCAGTATTTT. Protein: CASNEAGRSTDTQYF.

The rearrangement uses TRBV7-2 and TRBJ2-4; maybe TRBD2 (7 bases). V lost 1 base to trimming and J lost 9 bases, with 13 bases between them. Germline V gene lookup returns CDR1 SGHTA and CDR2 FQGNSA. The CDR3 length is 14 residues. DNA for the CDR3: TGTGCCAGCAGCTTAGTCCTGAGGGGGGGCATTCAGTACTTC. Its protein is CASSLVLRGGIQYF.

The chain links TRBV11-3 to TRBJ2-2, with D perhaps being TRBD1 or TRBD2 (5 bases each). The CDR3 spans 15 residues. CDR1 SGHNT and CDR2 YENEEA come from the germline V gene. Trimming pared 5 bases from V and 4 bases from J, leaving 14 bases between. CDR3: CASSPSRAGTGELFF. The DNA of the CDR3 is TGTGCCAGCAGCCCCAGCAGGGCGGGCACCGGGGAGCTGTTTTTT.

J is TRBJ1-4 and V is TRBV4-2, with no clear D. Germline-derived CDR1 and CDR2 are LGHNA and YNFKEQ. Trimming shortened V by 0 bases and J by 8 bases, and 10 bases separated the two germline ends. The CDR3 has 14 amino acids. The CDR3 here is CASSQDRGREKLFF. Written as DNA, the CDR3 is TGTGCCAGCAGCCAAGATCGGGGAAGAGAAAAACTGTTTTTT.